This TCR beta chain came from a study of cytomegalovirus exposure and HLA in healthy donors (dated by TCRdb to 2017 to 2019). Context from the whole study: According to a later analysis, the roughly 120 validation repertoires were produced on the same platform as the 600 to 850 repertoires of the first cohort. The study aimed to test whether cataloging public T cell receptors could reveal signatures of past pathogen exposure. To predict cytomegalovirus infection status, the study brought together high-throughput TCR immunosequencing, statistical association of individual TCRs with disease status, and machine learning. Along with the approximately 700-subject first cohort, a separate validation cohort of some 130 different subjects was used. The paper as a whole reports these results and caveats: The validation cohort had no HLA typing available for a later analysis, so co-occurrence within that cohort was assessed over all 120 or so repertoires. The authors suggested that the approach could potentially be generalized to other disease states and immunological phenotypes. Of the cluster scores, about 94% were above 0 in a later analysis, which found that TCRs clustered in the first cohort also tended to co-occur in the 90 to 150 validation repertoires. While some public TCRs were present in many individuals, most TCR sequences turned up only very rarely across donors. The study listed around 160 TCR beta chains as associated with cytomegalovirus. Three of the identified cytomegalovirus-associated TCR beta chains were confirmed in vitro to be specific for cytomegalovirus antigens. The classifier was reported to diagnose cytomegalovirus status with high specificity and sensitivity in both the original and validation cohorts.

Library prep was done by the immunoSEQ multiplex PCR assay. The paper's data handling went like this. A statistical classification framework was developed to diagnose cytomegalovirus status using the catalog of TCR beta chain sequences. TCRdb took this table from immuneACCESS and kept in-frame rearrangements with V and J called. Such tables lack part of the clones; where checked against another copy, unresolved V genes explain under half of the gap, and the rest is unexplained. The V and J calls and clone size are taken from that table; D and trimming were inferred from the DNA. For this sample there are around 69,000 clones; over 95% appear just once. The ten largest make up roughly 4.7% of the sample. The CDR3 contains 14 residues, cysteine and phenylalanine counted. The read is trimmed to its CDR3 DNA, 42 bases read in frame from base 1. V is cut by 8 bases and J by 6 bases, and the space between the germline ends is 16 bases. Per the germline V gene, MDHEN is the CDR1 and SYDVKM is the CDR2.

As concerns this clone: It lacks a known antigen. One base away there is no much larger clone; base qualities are not given.

The donors belonged to the validation cohort of approximately 130 subjects, which was separate from the roughly 700-subject first cohort. Sequencing was carried out using PBMCs. The chain joins TRBV28 to TRBJ2-2; TRBD2 could be the D gene, as 6 bases match. The origin of this receptor is a woman under 30 in good health and CMV-seropositive. The CDR3 protein is CASCSLALAGELFF. The sequence in DNA is TGTGCCAGCTGCAGTCTAGCGTTGGCCGGGGAGCTGTTTTTT. The CDR3, completed at both ends by the reference TRBV28 and TRBJ2-2 genes, gives the full variable domain DVKVTQSSRYLVKRTGEKVFLECVQDMDHENMFWYRQDPGLGLRLIYFSYDVKMKEKGDIPEGYSVSREKKERFSLILESASTNQTSMYLCASCSLALAGELFFGEGSRLTVL.